This section outlines one T cell receptor beta chain sequence together with its context. These data are taken from a study of blood T cell repertoires in COVID-19. Method: immunoSEQ multiplex PCR; TCRdb's copy keeps in-frame clones and lacks some. The sample lists 90,000 to 120,000 clones; approximately 89% were seen once. V lost 4 bases and J lost 5; bases outside the gene matches: 6. Germline V gives CDR1 SGHRS, CDR2 YFSETQ. The CDR3 has 16 residues. The sequence came from a man aged 50 or older with active or convalescent COVID-19. The chain recombines TRBV5-1 with TRBJ2-2; 12 bases are shared with TRBD2. Sequenced input: peripheral blood. CDR3 coding DNA: TGCGCCAGCAGCCTCGGACTAGCGGGGTTGACCGGGGAGCTGTTTTTT. It encodes CASSLGLAGLTGELFF.